This TCR beta chain was found in a study of graft-versus-host responses after intestinal transplantation. Across the study: Those transplanted obtained multivisceral, liver-intestinal, or isolated intestinal grafts. All of the recipients had induction that used anti-thymocyte globulin, then tacrolimus and steroids for around three years. Study observations and caveats: Recipient marrow held GvH clones, some first seen in ileum or blood.

As regards this clone: The antigen is undetermined.

The data were produced by immunoSEQ multiplex PCR, yet TCRdb's version contains in-frame clones alone and is incomplete. The data contain 95,000 to 110,000 clones, about 87% of them singletons. J was trimmed by 2 bases and V by 2 bases; bases with no gene match: 8. The CDR3 runs to 16 residues. Germline V lookup: CDR1 MNHEY, CDR2 SVGAGI. The source is a human donor who was the organ donor for an intestinal transplant. Sequences were derived from unstimulated CD4+ T cells sorted from spleen or lymph node cells, sampled before transplant. The chain employs TRBV6-5 and TRBJ1-1; 7 nucleotides agree with TRBD1. The CDR3 region has the DNA TGTGCCAGCAGTTACCCCCGGACAGGACTAAACACTGAAGCTTTCTTT. Protein product: CASSYPRTGLNTEAFF.